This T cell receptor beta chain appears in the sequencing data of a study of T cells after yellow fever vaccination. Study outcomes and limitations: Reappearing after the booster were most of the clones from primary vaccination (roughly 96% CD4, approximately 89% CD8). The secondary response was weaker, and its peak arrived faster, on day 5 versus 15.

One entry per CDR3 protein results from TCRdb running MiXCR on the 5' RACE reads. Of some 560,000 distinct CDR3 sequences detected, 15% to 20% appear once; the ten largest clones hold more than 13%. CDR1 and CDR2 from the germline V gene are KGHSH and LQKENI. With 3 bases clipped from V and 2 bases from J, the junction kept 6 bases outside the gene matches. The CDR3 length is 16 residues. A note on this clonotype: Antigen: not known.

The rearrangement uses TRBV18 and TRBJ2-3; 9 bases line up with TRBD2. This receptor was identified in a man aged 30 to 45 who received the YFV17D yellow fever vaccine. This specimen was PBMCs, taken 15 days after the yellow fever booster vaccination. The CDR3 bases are TGTGCCAGCTCACCCGGGCGACTAGCGGTCACAGATACGCAGTATTTT. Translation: CASSPGRLAVTDTQYF.